The T cell receptor (beta chain) under discussion was sequenced for a study of blood T cell repertoires in COVID-19. On the study more broadly: T cells, B-cell-depleted T cells, or PBMCs provided the cDNA or gDNA that served as material.

Germline CDR1 reads SGHVS; CDR2 reads FNYEAQ. The CDR3 loop spans 17 amino acids. Unmatched junction bases numbered 10, after V lost 5 bases and J lost 1 base. Original processing notes: Amplification of reference gene primers provided the estimated nucleated cell counts. Clones were sequenced by immunoSEQ multiplex PCR, and TCRdb holds only the in-frame ones, with some missing. The V and J calls and clone size were taken over from that table, and D and trimming were inferred from the DNA. The top ten hold about 10% of the sample, which has about 200,000 clones, roughly 80% seen once. The sequence was collected from a woman aged 80 or over with acute or convalescent COVID-19. The sequencing input was peripheral blood. The chain is built from TRBV7-6 and TRBJ2-3; 9 bases align to TRBD1. In DNA, the CDR3 is TGTGCCAGCAGCCCCTGGGGACAGGGAAAGGGCACAGATACGCAGTATTTT. Its translation is CASSPWGQGKGTDTQYF.